This passage covers 13 T cell receptor beta chains from one sample sequenced in a study of blood T cell repertoires in COVID-19. TCRdb's copy holds only in-frame clones and misses some; the assay was immunoSEQ multiplex PCR. The sample has around 200,000 clones, roughly nine tenths seen once; the top ten hold 7% to 8%. The sample comprised peripheral blood. The receptor set was obtained from an elderly woman in a cohort sampled during active or convalescent COVID-19.

The rearrangement joins TRBV29-1 to TRBJ2-3; D not resolved. The V and J ends lost 4 bases and 1 base respectively, with 6 bases between them. CDR1 is SQVTM and CDR2 is ANQGSEA in the germline V gene. The CDR3 extends over 12 amino acids. CDR3 amino acids: CSVAPGTDTQYF. CDR3 in DNA: TGCAGCGTTGCCCCGGGCACAGATACGCAGTATTTT.

CDR3 bases: TGTGCCAGCAGCCAAGATGCGAGCGGGGGGGACTACGAGCAGTACTTC. It is translated as CASSQDASGGDYEQYF. The chain uses TRBV3-1 (or the pseudogene TRBV3-2) and TRBJ2-7; 10 nucleotides align to TRBD2. Trimming cost V 0 bases and J 3 bases; bases outside gene matches: 5. Germline values: CDR1 LGHDT, CDR2 YNNKEL (reference sequence). CDR3 length: 16 residues.

V and J are TRBV12-5 and TRBJ1-1; D is unresolved. From germline, CDR1 is LGHNT and CDR2 FRNRAP. There are 11 residues in the CDR3. Trimming cost V 7 bases and J 10 bases, with 13 bases left between them. CDR3 DNA sequence: TGTGCTAGTGCCGTGGGCCTCCGAGCTTTCTTT. Translation: CASAVGLRAFF.

The chain couples TRBV6-2 or TRBV6-3 to TRBJ2-5, with 13 bases fitting TRBD2. CDR1 is MNHEY, CDR2 SVGEGT, per germline. V was clipped by 6 bases and J by 7 bases; unmatched bases: 8. The CDR3 covers 15 residues. The CDR3 loop is CASSRLAGGLRTQYF. CDR3 DNA sequence: TGTGCCAGCAGCCGACTAGCGGGGGGTCTTAGGACCCAGTACTTC.

The V gene is TRBV3-1 (or the pseudogene TRBV3-2), the J gene TRBJ2-7; D is possibly TRBD2 (6 bases). CDR3 length: 15 amino acids. CDR1 and CDR2 from the germline V gene are LGHDT and YNNKEL (reference sequence). V was trimmed by 1 base and J by 4 bases, leaving 14 bases between them. DNA for the CDR3: TGTGCCAGCAGCCAAGGGCTAGCGACTCAATACGAGCAGTACGTC. Its protein is CASSQGLATQYEQYV.

This clone was seen only once. The J gene is TRBJ2-5, the V gene TRBV2; TRBD1 matches at 9 bases. Germline V gene data show CDR1 as SNHLY and CDR2 as FYNNEI. The trim removed 7 bases at V and 3 bases at J, leaving 6 bases unmatched. The CDR3 covers 14 residues. CDR3: CASKLRTGEETQYF. DNA for the CDR3: TGTGCCAGCAAACTACGGACAGGGGAAGAGACCCAGTACTTC.

The chain carries TRBV13 and TRBJ2-5; TRBD2 matches 12 bases. Germline CDR1 and CDR2: PRHDT and FYEKMQ (reference sequence). CDR3 length: 16 residues. V dropped 6 bases and J dropped 2; count of bases not matched to a gene: 7. For the CDR3, the DNA is TGTGCCAGCAGTAGTTGGACTAGCGGGACTCAAGAGACCCAGTACTTC. This gives the protein CASSSWTSGTQETQYF.

The chain carries TRBV6-6 and TRBJ1-2; D possibly corresponds to TRBD1 (6 bases). With 4 bases removed from V and 6 bases from J, the gap between germline ends came to 12 bases. Per the germline V gene, CDR1 is MNHNY and CDR2 is SVGAGI (reference sequence). The CDR3 has 13 residues. CDR3 sequence: CASSLSGTNGYTF. CDR3 bases: TGTGCCAGCAGTTTGTCCGGGACAAATGGCTACACCTTC.

V is TRBV28 and J is TRBJ1-2; TRBD1 matches 12 bases. This CDR3 has 18 residues. V lost 3 bases to trimming and J lost 3 bases; unmatched junction nucleotides: 11. Germline V gene data show CDR1 as MDHEN and CDR2 as SYDVKM. The CDR3 DNA is TGTGCCAGCAGTTTGATCCGGGACAGGGGGCATTCAGACTATGGCTACACCTTC. Protein: CASSLIRDRGHSDYGYTF.

The chain uses TRBV24-1 and TRBJ2-7; 9 nucleotides agree with TRBD2. Per germline, CDR1 KGHDR and CDR2 SFDVKD. With 0 bases clipped from V and 4 bases from J, the junction kept 3 bases outside the gene matches. The CDR3 is 15 amino acids. The CDR3 DNA follows: TGTGCCACCAGTGATTTGCCGGGACTAGCTTACGAGCAGTACGTC. Residues: CATSDLPGLAYEQYV.

V gene TRBV7-2 combines with J gene TRBJ2-5, with TRBD1 matching 10 bases. The CDR3 is 14 amino acids. Germline V gene data show CDR1 as SGHTA and CDR2 as FQGNSA. J lost 4 bases, V lost 3 bases, and 2 bases had no gene match. The DNA of the CDR3 is TGTGCCAGCAGCTTCGGGACAGGGGCAGAGACCCAGTACTTC. Amino acids: CASSFGTGAETQYF.

V and J are TRBV6-2 or TRBV6-3 and TRBJ2-3, with 9 bases that match TRBD1. The V segment lost 6 bases and the J segment 2 bases; nucleotides outside the gene matches: 6. The CDR3 has 15 residues. Germline loops: CDR1 MNHEY, CDR2 SVGEGT. CDR3: CASSLDRGSTDTQYF. CDR3 DNA: TGTGCCAGCAGCCTGGACAGGGGATCCACAGATACGCAGTATTTT.

The chain employs TRBV3-1 (or the pseudogene TRBV3-2) and TRBJ1-4; 7 bases line up with TRBD1. CDR1 LGHDT and CDR2 YNNKEL come from the germline V gene (reference sequence). The V segment lost 0 bases and the J segment 11 bases; nucleotides outside the gene matches: 12. The CDR3 sequence is 16 residues long. The CDR3 nucleotides read TGTGCCAGCAGCCAAGATTGGGAGACAGGGCTCGGGAAACTGTTTTTT. Amino acids: CASSQDWETGLGKLFF.